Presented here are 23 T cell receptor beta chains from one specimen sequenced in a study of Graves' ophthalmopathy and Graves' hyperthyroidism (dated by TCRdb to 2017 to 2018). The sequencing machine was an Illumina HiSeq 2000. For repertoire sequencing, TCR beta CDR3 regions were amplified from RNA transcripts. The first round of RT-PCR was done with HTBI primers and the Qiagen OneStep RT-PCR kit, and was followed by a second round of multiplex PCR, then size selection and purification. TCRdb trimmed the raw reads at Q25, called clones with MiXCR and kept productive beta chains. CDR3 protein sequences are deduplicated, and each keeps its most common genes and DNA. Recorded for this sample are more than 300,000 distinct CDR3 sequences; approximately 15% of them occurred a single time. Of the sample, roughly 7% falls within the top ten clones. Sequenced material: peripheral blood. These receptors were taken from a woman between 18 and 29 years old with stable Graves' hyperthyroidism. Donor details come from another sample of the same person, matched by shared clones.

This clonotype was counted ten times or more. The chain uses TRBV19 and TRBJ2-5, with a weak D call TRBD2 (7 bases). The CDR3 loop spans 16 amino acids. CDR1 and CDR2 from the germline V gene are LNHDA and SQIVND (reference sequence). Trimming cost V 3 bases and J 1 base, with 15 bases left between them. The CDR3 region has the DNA TGTGCCAGTAGTATCTTACGGGGGGCGTTCCAAGAGACCCAGTACTTC. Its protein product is CASSILRGAFQETQYF.

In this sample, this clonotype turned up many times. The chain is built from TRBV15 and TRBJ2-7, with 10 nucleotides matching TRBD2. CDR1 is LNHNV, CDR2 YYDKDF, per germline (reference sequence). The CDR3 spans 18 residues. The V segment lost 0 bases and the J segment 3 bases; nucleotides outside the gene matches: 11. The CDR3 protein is CATSRDTRTSGAFYEQYF. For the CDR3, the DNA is TGTGCCACCAGCAGAGATACCCGCACTAGCGGGGCGTTCTACGAGCAGTACTTC.

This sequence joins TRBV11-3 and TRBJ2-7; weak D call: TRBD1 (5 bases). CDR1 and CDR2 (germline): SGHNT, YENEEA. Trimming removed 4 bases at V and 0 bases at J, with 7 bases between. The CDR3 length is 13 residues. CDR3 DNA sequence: TGTGCCAGCAGCTCGACAGACTCCTACGAGCAGTACTTC. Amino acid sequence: CASSSTDSYEQYF.

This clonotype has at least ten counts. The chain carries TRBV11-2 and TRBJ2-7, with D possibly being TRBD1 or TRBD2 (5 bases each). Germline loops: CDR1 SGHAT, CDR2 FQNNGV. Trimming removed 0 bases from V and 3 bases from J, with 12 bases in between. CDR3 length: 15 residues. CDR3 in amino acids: CASSLEMGPNYEQYF. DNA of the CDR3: TGTGCCAGCAGCTTAGAGATGGGACCGAACTACGAGCAGTACTTC.

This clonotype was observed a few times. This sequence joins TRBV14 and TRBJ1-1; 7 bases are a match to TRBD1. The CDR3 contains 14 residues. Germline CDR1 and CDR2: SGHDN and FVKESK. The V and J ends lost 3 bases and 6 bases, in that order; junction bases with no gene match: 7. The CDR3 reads CASSHGTVFSEAFF. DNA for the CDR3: TGTGCCAGCAGCCACGGGACAGTTTTCTCTGAAGCTTTCTTT.

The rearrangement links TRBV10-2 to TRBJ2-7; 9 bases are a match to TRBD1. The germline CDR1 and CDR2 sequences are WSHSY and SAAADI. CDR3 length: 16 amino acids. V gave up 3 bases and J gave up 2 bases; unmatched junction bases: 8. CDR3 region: CASSERQGVVPYEQYF. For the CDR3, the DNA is TGCGCCAGCAGTGAACGACAGGGGGTAGTTCCCTACGAGCAGTACTTC.

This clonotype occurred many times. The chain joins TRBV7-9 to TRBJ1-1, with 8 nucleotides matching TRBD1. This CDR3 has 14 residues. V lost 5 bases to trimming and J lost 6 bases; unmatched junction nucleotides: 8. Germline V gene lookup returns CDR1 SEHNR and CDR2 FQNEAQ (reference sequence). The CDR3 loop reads CASSQGQEKAEAFF. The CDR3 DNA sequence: TGTGCCAGCAGCCAGGGACAGGAAAAGGCTGAAGCTTTCTTT.

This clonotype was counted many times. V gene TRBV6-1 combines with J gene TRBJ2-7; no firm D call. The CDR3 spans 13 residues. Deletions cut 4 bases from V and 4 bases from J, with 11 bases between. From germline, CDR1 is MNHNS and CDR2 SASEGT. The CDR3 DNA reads TGTGCCAGCAGTGCTCGGCCAGCTTACGAGCAGTACTTC. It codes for CASSARPAYEQYF.

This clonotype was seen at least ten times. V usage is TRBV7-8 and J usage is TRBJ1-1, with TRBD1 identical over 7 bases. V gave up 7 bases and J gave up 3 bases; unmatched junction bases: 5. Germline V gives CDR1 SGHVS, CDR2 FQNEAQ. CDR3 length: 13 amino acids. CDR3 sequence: CASKDRRYTEAFF. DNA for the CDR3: TGTGCCAGCAAGGACAGGAGATACACTGAAGCTTTCTTT.

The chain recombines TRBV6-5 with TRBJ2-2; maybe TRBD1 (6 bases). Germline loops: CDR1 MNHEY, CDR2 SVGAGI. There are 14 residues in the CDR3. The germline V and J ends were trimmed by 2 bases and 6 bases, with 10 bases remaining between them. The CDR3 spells CASSYGGYSGELFF. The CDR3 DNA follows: TGTGCCAGCAGTTACGGGGGCTATTCCGGGGAGCTGTTTTTT.

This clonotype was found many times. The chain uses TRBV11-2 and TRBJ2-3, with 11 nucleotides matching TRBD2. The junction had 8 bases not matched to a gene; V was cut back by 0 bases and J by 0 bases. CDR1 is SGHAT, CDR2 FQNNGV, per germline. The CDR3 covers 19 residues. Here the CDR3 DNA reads TGTGCCAGCAGCTTAGATGGGCTAGCGGGGGGCAGAAGCACAGATACGCAGTATTTT. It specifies CASSLDGLAGGRSTDTQYF.

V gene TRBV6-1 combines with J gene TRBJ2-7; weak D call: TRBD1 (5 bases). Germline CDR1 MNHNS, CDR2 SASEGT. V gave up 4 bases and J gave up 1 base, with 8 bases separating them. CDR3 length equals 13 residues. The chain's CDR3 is CASSASGSYEQYF. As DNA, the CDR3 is TGTGCCAGCAGTGCCTCAGGGTCCTACGAGCAGTACTTC.

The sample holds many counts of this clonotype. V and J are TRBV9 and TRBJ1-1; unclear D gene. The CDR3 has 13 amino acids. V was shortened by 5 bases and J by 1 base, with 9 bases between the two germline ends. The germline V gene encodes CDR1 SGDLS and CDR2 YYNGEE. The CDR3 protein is CASSTQPNTEAFF. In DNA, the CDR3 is TGTGCCAGCAGTACACAGCCGAACACTGAAGCTTTCTTT. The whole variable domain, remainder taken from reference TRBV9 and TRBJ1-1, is DSGVTQTPKHLITATGQRVTLRCSPRSGDLSVYWYQQSLDQGLQFLIQYYNGEERAKGNILERFSAQQFPDLHSELNLSSLELGDSALYFCASSTQPNTEAFFGQGTRLTVV.

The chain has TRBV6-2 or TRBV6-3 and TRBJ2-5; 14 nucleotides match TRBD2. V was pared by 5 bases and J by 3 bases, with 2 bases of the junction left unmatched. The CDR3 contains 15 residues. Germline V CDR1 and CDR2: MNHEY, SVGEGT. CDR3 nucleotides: TGTGCCAGCAGTATGGGACTAGCGGGAGAAGAGACCCAGTACTTC. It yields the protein CASSMGLAGEETQYF.

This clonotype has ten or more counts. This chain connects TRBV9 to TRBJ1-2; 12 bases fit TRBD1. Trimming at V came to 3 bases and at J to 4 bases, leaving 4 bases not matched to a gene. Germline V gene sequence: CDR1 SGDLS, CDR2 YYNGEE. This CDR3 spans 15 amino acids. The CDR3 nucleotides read TGTGCCAGCAGCGACCGGGACAGGGGGCCCTATGGCTACACCTTC. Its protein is CASSDRDRGPYGYTF.

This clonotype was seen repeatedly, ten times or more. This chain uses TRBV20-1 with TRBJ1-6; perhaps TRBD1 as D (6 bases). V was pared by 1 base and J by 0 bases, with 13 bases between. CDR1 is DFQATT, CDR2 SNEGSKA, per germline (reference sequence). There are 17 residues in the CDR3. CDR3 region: CSARGTATSSYNSPLHF. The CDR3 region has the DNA TGCAGTGCTAGAGGGACAGCTACGAGCTCCTATAATTCACCCCTCCACTTT.

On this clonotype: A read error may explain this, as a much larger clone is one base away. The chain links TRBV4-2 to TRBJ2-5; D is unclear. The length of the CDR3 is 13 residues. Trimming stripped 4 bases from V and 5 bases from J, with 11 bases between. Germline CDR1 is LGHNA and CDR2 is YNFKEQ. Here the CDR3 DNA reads TGTGCCAGCAGCCCCACGCCGGAGGAGACCCAGTACTTC. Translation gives CASSPTPEETQYF.

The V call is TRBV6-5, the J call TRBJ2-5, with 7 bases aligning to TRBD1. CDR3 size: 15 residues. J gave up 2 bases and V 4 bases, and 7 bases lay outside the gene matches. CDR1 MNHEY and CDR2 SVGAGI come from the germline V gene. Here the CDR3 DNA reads TGTGCCAGCAGTTCTGGCGGACAGGTTCAAGAGACCCAGTACTTC. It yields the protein CASSSGGQVQETQYF.

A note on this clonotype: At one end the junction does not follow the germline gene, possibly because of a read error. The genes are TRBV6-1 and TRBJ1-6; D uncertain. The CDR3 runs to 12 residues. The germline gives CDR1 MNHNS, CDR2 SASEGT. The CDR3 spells CGSSYSPSPLHF. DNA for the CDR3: TGTGGCAGCAGTTATAGTCCTTCACCCCTCCACTTT.

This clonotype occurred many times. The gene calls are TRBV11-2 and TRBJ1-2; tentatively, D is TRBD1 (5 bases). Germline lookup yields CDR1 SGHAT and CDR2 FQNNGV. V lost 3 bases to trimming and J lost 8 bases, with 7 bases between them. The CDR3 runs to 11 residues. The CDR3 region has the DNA TGTGCCAGCAGCTTCCAGGGAGGCTACACCTTC. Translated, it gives CASSFQGGYTF.

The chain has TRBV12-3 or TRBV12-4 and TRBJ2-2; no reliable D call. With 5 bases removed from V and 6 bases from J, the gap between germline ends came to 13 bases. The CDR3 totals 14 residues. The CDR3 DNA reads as TGTGCCAGCAGTCTAGGATATTTCGCCGGGGAGCTGTTTTTT. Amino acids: CASSLGYFAGELFF.

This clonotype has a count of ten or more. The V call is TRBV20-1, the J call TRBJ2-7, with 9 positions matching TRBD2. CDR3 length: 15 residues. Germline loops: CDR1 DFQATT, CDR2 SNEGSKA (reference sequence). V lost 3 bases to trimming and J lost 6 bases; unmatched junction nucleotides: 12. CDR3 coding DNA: TGCAGTGCTAGGCCCGCGGGGGGGGGGCGAATCGAGCAGTACTTC. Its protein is CSARPAGGGRIEQYF.

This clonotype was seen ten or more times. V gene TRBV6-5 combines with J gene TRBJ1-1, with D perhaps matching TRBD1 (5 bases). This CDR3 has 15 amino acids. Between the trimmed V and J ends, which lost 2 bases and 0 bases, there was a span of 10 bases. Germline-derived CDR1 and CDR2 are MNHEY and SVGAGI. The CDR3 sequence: CASSYGQGLNTEAFF. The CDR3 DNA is TGTGCCAGCAGTTACGGGCAGGGCCTGAACACTGAAGCTTTCTTT.